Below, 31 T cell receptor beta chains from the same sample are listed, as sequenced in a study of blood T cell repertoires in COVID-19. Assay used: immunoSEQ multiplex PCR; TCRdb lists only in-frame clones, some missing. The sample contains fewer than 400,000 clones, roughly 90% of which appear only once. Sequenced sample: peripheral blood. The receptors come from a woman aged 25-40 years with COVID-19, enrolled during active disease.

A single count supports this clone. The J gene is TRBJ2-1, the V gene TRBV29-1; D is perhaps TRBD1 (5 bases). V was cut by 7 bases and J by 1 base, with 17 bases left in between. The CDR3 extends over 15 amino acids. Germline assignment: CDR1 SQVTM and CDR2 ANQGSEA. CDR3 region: CSAIPQGWSYNEQFF. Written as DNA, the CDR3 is TGCAGCGCTATACCTCAGGGTTGGTCCTACAATGAGCAGTTCTTC.

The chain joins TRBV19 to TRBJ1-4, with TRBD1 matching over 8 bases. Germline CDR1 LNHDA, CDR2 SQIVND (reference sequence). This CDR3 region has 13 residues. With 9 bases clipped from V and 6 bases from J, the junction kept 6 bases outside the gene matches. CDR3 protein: CASTTGAYEKLFF. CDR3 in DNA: TGTGCCAGCACGACAGGGGCGTATGAAAAACTGTTTTTT.

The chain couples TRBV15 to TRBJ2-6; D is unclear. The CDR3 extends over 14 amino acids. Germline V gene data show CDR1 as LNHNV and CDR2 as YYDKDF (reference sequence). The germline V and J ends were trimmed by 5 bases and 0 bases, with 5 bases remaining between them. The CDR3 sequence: CATSPLSGANVLTF. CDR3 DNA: TGTGCCACCAGCCCCCTCTCTGGGGCCAACGTCCTGACTTTC.

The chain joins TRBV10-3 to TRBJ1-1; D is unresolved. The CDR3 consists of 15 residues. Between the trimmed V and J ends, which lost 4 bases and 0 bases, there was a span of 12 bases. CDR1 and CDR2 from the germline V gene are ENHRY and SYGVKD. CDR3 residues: CAISVIPGLNTEAFF. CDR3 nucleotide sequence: TGTGCCATCAGTGTAATACCGGGATTGAACACTGAAGCTTTCTTT.

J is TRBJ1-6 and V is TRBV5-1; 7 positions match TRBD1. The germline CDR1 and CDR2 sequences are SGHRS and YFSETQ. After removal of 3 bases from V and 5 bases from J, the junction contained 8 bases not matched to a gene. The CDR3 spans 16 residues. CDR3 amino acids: CASSWTDREDNSPLHF. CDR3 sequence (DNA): TGCGCCAGCAGCTGGACAGACAGGGAGGATAATTCACCCCTCCACTTT.

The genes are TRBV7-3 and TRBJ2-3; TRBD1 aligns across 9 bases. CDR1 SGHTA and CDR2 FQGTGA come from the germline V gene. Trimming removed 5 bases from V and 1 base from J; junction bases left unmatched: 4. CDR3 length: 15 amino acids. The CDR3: CASSPYRGRTDTQYF. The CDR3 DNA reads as TGTGCCAGCAGCCCATACAGGGGGCGCACAGATACGCAGTATTTT.

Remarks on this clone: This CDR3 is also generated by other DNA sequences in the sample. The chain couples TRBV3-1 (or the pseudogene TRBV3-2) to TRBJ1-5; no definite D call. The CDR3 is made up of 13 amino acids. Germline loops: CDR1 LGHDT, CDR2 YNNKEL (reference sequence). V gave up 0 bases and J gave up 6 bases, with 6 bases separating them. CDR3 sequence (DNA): TGTGCCAGCAGCCAAGATCTCGGTCAGCCCCAGCATTTT. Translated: CASSQDLGQPQHF.

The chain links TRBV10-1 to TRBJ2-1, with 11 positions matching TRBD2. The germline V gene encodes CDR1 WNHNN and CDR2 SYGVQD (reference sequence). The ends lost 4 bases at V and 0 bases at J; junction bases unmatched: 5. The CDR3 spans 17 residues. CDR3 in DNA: TGCGCCAGCAGTGCATCGACTAGCGGGATCTCCTACAATGAGCAGTTCTTC. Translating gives CASSASTSGISYNEQFF.

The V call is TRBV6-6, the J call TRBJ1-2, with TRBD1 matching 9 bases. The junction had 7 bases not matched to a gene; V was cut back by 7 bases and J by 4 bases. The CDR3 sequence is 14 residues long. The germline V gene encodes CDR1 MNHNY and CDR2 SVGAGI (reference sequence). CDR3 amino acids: CASTNGTGFYGYTF. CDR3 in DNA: TGTGCCAGCACAAACGGGACAGGGTTCTATGGCTACACCTTC.

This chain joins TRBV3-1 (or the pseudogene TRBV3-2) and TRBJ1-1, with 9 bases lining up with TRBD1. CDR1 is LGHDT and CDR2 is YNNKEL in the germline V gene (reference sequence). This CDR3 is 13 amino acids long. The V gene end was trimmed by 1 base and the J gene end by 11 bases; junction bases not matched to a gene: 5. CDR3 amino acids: CASSQVKGTGAFF. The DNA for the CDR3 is TGTGCCAGCAGCCAAGTTAAAGGGACAGGGGCTTTCTTT.

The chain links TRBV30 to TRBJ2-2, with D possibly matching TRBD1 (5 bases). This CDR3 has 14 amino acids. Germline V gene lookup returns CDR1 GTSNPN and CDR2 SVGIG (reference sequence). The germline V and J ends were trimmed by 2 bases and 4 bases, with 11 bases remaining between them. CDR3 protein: CAWSSAGSTGELFF. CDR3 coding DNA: TGTGCCTGGAGTAGTGCAGGGTCCACCGGGGAGCTGTTTTTT.

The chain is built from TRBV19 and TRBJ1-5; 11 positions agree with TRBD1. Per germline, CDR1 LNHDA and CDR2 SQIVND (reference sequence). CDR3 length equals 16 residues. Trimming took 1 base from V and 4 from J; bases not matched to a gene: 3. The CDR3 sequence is CASSIGDRGFNQPQHF. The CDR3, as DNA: TGTGCCAGTAGTATAGGGGACAGGGGGTTTAATCAGCCCCAGCATTTT.

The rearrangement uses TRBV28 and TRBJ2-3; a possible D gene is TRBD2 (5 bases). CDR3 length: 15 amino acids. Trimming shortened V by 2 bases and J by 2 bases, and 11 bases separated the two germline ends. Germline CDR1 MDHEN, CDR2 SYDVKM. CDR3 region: CASSLISGNTDTQYF. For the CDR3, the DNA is TGTGCCAGCAGTTTAATATCGGGGAACACAGATACGCAGTATTTT.

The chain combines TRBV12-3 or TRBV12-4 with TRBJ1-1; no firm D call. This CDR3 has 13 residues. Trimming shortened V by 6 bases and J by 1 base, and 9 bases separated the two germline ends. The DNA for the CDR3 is TGTGCCAGCAGCCAAACCGGGAACACTGAAGCTTTCTTT. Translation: CASSQTGNTEAFF.

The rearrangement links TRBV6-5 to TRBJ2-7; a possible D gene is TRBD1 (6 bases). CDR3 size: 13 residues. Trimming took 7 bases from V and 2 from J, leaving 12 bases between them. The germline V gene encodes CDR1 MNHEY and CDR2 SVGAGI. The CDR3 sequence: CASTTGSPYEQYF. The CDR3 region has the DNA TGTGCCAGCACTACAGGGAGCCCCTACGAGCAGTACTTC.

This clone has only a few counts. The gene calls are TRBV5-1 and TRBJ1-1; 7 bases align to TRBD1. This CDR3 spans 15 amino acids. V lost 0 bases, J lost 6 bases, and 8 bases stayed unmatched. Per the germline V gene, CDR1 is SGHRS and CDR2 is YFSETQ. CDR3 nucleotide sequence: TGCGCCAGCAGCTTGGAGGGCAGGGGGGAGGCTGAAGCTTTCTTT. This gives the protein CASSLEGRGEAEAFF.

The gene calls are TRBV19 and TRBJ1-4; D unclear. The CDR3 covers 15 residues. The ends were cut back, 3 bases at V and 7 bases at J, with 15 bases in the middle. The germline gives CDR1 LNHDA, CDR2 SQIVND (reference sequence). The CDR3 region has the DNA TGTGCCAGTAGTATCCTCCCGGCAGGCACTGAAAAACTGTTTTTT. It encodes CASSILPAGTEKLFF. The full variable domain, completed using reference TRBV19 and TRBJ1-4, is DGGITQSPKYLFRKEGQNVTLSCEQNLNHDAMYWYRQDPGQGLRLIYYSQIVNDFQKGDIAEGYSVSREKKESFPLTVTSAQKNPTAFYLCASSILPAGTEKLFFGSGTQLSVL.

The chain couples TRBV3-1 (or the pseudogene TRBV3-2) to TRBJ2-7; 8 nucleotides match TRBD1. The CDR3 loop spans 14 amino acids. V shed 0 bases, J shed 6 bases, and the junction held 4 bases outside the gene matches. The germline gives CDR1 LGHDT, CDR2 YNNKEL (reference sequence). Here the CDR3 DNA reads TGTGCCAGCAGCCAAGATTGGACAGGGAGCGAGCAGTACTTC. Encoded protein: CASSQDWTGSEQYF.

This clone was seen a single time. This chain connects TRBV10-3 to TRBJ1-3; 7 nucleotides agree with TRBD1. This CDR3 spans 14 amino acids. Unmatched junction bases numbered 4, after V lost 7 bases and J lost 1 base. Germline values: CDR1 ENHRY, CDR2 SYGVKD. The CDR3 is CAITGTASGNTIYF. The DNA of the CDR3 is TGTGCCATCACCGGGACAGCATCTGGAAACACCATATATTTT.

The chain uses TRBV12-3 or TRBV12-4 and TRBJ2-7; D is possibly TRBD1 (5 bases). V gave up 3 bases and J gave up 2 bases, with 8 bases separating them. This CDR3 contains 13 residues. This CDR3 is CASSFRQTYEQYF. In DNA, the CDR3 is TGTGCCAGCAGTTTTAGACAGACCTACGAGCAGTACTTC.

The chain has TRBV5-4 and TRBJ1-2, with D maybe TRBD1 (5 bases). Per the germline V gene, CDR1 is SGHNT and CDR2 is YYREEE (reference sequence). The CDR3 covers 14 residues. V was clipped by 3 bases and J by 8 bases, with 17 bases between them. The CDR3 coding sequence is TGTGCCAGCAGCTCGGTGGGGCCCGCAGGGGGCTACACCTTC. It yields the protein CASSSVGPAGGYTF.

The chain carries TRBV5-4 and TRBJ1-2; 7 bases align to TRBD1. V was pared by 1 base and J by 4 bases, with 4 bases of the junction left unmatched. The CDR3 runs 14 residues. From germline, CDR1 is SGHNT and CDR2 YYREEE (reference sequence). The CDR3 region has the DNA TGTGCCAGCAGCTTGAAACAGGGGAGCTATGGCTACACCTTC. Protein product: CASSLKQGSYGYTF.

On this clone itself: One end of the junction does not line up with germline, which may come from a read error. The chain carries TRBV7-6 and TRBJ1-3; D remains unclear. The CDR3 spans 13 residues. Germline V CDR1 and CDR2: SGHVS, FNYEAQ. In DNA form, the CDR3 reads TGTGCCAGCAGATCAGGCTCTGGGAACACCATATATTTT. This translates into CASRSGSGNTIYF.

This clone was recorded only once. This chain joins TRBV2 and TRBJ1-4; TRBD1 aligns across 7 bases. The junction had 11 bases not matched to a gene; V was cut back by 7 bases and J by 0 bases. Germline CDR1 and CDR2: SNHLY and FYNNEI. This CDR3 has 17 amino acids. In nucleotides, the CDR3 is TGTGCCAGCAACAGGGGAGTTTGGGGTGCAACTAATGAAAAACTGTTTTTT. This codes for CASNRGVWGATNEKLFF.

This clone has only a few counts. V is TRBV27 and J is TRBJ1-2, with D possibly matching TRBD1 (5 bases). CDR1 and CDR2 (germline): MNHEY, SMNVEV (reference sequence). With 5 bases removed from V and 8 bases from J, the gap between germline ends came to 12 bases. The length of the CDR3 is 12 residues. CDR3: CASSDDSGGYTF. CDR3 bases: TGTGCCAGCAGTGACGACAGTGGAGGCTACACCTTC.

As DNA, the CDR3 is TGTGCCAGCAGCCGAGTGGCGGGTGAGCAGTTCTTC. This gives the protein CASSRVAGEQFF. V is TRBV7-7 and J is TRBJ2-1; tentatively, D is TRBD2 (5 bases). The CDR3 has 12 residues. Germline V lookup: CDR1 SSHAT, CDR2 FNYEAQ (reference sequence). Trimming left V 5 bases short and J 9 bases short, with 11 bases between.

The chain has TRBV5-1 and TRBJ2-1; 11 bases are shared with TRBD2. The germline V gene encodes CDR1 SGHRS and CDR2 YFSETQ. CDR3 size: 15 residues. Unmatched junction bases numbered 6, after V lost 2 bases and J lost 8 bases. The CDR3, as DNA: TGCGCCAGCAGCTTAGTAGCGGGAGGGTTGGATGAGCAGTTCTTC. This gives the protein CASSLVAGGLDEQFF. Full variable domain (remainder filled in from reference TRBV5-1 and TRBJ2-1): KAGVTQTPRYLIKTRGQQVTLSCSPISGHRSVSWYQQTPGQGLQFLFEYFSETQRNKGNFPGRFSGRQFSNSRSEMNVSTLELGDSALYLCASSLVAGGLDEQFFGPGTRLTVL.

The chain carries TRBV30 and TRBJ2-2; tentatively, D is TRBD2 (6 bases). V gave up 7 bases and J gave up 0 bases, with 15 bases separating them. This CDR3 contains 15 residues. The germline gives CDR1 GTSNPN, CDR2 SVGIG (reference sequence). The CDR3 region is CAFSARDPNTGELFF. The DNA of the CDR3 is TGTGCCTTTTCCGCGCGGGACCCGAACACCGGGGAGCTGTTTTTT.

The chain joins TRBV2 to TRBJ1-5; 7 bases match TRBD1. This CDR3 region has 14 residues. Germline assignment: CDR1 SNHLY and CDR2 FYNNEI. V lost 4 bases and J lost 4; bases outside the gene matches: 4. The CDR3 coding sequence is TGTGCCAGCAGTGCTGGACAGGTAAATCAGCCCCAGCATTTT. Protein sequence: CASSAGQVNQPQHF.

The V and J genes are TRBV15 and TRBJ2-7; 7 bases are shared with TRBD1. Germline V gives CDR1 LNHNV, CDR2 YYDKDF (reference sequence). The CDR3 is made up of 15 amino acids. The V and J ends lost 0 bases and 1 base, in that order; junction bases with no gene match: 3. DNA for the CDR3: TGTGCCACCAGCAGAGAAGGGACAGAATCCTACGAGCAGTACTTC. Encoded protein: CATSREGTESYEQYF.

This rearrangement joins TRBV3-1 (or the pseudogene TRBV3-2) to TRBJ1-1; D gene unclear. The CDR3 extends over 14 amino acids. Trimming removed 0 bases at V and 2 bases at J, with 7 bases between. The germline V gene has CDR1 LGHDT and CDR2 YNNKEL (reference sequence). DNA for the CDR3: TGTGCCAGCAGCCAAGAACAACGAAACACTGAAGCTTTCTTT. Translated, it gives CASSQEQRNTEAFF.